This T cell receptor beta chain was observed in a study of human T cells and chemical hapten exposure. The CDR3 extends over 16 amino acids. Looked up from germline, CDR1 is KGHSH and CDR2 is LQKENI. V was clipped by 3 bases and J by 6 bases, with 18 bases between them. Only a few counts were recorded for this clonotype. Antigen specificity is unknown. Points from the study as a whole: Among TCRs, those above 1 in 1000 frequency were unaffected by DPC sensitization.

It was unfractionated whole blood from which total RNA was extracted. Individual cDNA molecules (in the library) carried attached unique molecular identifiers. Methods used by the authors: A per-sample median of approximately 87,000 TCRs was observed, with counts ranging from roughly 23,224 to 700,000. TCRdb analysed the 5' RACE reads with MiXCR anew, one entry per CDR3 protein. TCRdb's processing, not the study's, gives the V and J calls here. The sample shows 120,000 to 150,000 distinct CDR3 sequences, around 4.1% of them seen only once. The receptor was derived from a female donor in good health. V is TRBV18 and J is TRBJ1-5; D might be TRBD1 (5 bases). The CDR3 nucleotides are TGTGCCAGCTCACCTGGCCGGCAGGGCTTAGGTCAGCCCCAGCATTTT. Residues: CASSPGRQGLGQPQHF.